This T cell receptor beta chain came from a study of shared clonotypes between healthy human individuals. Looked up from germline, CDR1 is SGHTA and CDR2 is FQGNSA. V was pared by 3 bases and J by 2 bases, with 12 bases between. The CDR3 is made up of 15 amino acids. The table came from immunoSEQ multiplex PCR; TCRdb's copy has only in-frame clones and leaves some out. Here the sample spans fewer than 2.5 million clones, 80% to 95% being singletons. The sample consisted of naive CD4+ T cells from PBMCs. This sample's subset: CD45RA+ positively selected. The chain combines TRBV7-2 with TRBJ2-3; D is unclear. This TCR was recovered from a man aged 18-30 years in good health. Some clones in this sample may be carry-over from other donors' samples. The DNA of the CDR3 is TGTGCCAGCAGCTTTAGTTCACTAATCACAGATACGCAGTATTTT. Residues: CASSFSSLITDTQYF.